The entry below describes one T cell receptor beta chain. The antigen remains unidentified. This sample stems from a study of cytomegalovirus exposure and HLA in healthy donors. Study at large: It was reported in a later analysis that the 90 to 150 validation repertoires used the same platform as the 550 to 850 first-cohort repertoires. Study-level points and caveats: Listed as cytomegalovirus-associated were about 160 TCR beta chains. TCR clusters originating in the first cohort tended to co-occur in the 120 validation repertoires, according to a later analysis.

Clones were read by immunoSEQ multiplex PCR, and TCRdb kept only the in-frame ones, dropping some. The table has 200,000 to 250,000 clones, approximately 90% seen once. The V gene's germline CDR1 is MNHNS and CDR2 SASEGT. The CDR3 runs 13 residues. V trimming: 5 bases; J trimming: 3 bases; junction bases outside the gene matches: 1. This chain uses TRBV6-1 with TRBJ1-2; 9 bases align to TRBD1. This TCR came from a woman under 30 in good health and CMV-seronegative. The sample taken for sequencing was PBMCs. The CDR3 is CASSRTGDYGYTF. The CDR3, as DNA: TGTGCCAGCAGTCGGACAGGGGACTATGGCTACACCTTC.